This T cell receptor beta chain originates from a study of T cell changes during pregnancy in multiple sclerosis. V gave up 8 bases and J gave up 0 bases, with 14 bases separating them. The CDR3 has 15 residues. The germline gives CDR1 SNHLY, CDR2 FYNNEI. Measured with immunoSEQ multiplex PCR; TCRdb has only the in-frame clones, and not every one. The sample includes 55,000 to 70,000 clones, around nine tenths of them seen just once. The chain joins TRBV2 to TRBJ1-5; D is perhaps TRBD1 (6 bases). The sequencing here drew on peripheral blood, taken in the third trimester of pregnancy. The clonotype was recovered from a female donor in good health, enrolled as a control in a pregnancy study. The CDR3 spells CASEMGHYSNQPQHF. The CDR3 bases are TGTGCCAGCGAAATGGGACACTATAGCAATCAGCCCCAGCATTTT. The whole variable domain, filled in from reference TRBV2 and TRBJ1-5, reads EPEVTQTPSHQVTQMGQEVILRCVPISNHLYFYWYRQILGQKVEFLVSFYNNEISEKSEIFDDQFSVERPDGSNFTLKIRSTKLEDSAMYFCASEMGHYSNQPQHFGDGTRLSIL.